The present entry profiles one TCR beta chain with its context. Germline V CDR1 and CDR2: DFQATT, SNEGSKA (reference sequence). CDR3 length: 15 residues. After removal of 3 bases from V and 0 bases from J, the junction contained 5 bases not matched to a gene. The data were obtained in a study of blood T cell repertoires in COVID-19. Turning to the study itself: Symptom resolution, clearance, or two negative PCRs marked donors in Cohort 3 as recovered.

In the source study's methods: For nucleated cells, counts were estimated from reference gene primer amplification. Some clones are missing from TCRdb's copy, which holds only in-frame ones; the method was immunoSEQ multiplex PCR. The V and J calls and clone size come from that table; D and trimming were worked out from the DNA. The top ten clones hold approximately 2% of a sample with some 300,000 clones, around 90% of them seen once. The study recruited people aged roughly 18 to 100 years across approximately 23 US areas. The sequence came from a woman aged 60-70 years in a cohort exposed to, infected with or recovered from COVID-19 (not recorded which). The chain is built from TRBV20-1 and TRBJ2-7, with TRBD2 matching 10 bases. The sample taken for sequencing was PBMCs or T cells enriched from blood (not recorded which). CDR3 sequence reads: CSASPSGRNSYEQYF. The CDR3 bases are TGCAGTGCTAGTCCTAGCGGGAGAAACTCCTACGAGCAGTACTTC.